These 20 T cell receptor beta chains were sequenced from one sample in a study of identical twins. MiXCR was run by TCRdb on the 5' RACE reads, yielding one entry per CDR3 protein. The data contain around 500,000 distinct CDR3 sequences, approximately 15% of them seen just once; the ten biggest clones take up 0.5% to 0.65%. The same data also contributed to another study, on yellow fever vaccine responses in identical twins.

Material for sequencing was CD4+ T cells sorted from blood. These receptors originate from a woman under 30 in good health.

In DNA, the CDR3 is TGTGCCAGCACTTCTGACACCGGGGAGCTGTTTTTT. It codes for CASTSDTGELFF. This rearrangement joins TRBV6-4 to TRBJ2-2; D not certain. The CDR3 contains 12 residues. Germline-derived CDR1 and CDR2 are MRHNA and SNTAGT. The V end was cut by 7 bases, the J end by 3 bases, with 6 bases between.

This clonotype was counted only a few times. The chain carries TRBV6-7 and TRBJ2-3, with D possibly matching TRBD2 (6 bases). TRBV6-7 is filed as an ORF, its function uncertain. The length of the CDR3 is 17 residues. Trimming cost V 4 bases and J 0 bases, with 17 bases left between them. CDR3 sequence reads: CASSFSGTLKSTDTQYF. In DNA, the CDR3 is TGTGCCAGCAGTTTCTCCGGGACTCTGAAGAGCACAGATACGCAGTATTTT.

This chain's CDR3 is CASGLVGTEFSASGANVLTF. Written as DNA, the CDR3 is TGTGCTAGTGGTTTGGTAGGGACGGAGTTTTCCGCCTCTGGGGCCAACGTCCTGACTTTC. This sequence joins TRBV12-5 and TRBJ2-6; D may correspond to TRBD1 or TRBD2 (5 bases each). Trimming cost V 0 bases and J 0 bases, with 18 bases left between them. CDR3 length: 20 amino acids. Looked up from germline, CDR1 is LGHNT and CDR2 is FRNRAP.

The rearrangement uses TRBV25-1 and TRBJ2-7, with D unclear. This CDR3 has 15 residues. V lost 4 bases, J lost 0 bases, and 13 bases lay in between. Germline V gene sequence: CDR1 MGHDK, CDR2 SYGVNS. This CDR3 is CASSVDTSHSYEQYF. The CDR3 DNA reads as TGTGCCAGCAGTGTTGACACGTCCCACTCCTACGAGCAGTACTTC.

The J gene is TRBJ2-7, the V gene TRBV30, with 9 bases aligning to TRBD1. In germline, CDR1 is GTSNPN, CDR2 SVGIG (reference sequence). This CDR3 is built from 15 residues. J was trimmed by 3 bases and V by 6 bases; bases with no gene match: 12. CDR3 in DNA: TGTGCCTGCAGACTTTTTGGACAGGGGCGCTACGAGCAGTACTTC. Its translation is CACRLFGQGRYEQYF.

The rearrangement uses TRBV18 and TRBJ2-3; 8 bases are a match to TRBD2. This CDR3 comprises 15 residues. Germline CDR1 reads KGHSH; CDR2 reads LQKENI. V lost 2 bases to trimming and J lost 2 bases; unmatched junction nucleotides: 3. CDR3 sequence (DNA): TGTGCCAGCTCACCAGGGACTAGTTACACAGATACGCAGTATTTT. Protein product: CASSPGTSYTDTQYF.

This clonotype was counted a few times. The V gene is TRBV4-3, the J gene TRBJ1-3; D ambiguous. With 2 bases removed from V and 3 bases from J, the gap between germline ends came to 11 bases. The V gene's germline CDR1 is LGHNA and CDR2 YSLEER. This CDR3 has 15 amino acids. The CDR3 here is CASSQSPGNGNTIYF. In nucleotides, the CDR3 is TGCGCCAGCAGCCAATCTCCGGGGAATGGAAACACCATATATTTT.

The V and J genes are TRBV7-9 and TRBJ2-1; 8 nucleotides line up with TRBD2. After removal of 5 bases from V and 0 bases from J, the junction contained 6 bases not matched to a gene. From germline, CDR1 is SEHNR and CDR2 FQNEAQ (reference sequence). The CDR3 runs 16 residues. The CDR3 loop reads CASSTLAGTSYNEQFF. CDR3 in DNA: TGTGCCAGCAGCACATTAGCGGGGACCTCCTACAATGAGCAGTTCTTC.

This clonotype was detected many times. CDR3 bases: TGCAGCGTGGGGCGACAGGCAGACTACGAGCAGTACTTC. This encodes CSVGRQADYEQYF. The rearrangement links TRBV29-1 to TRBJ2-7; D possibly corresponds to TRBD1 (6 bases). The V gene lost 6 bases and the J gene lost 3 bases, with 15 bases spanning the gap. Per the germline V gene, CDR1 is SQVTM and CDR2 is ANQGSEA. The CDR3 has 13 amino acids.

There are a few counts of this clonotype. The CDR3, as DNA: TGTGCCAGCAGCTTAACGGCCCCGAAGACGGACCGATCCTACGAGCAGTACTTC. Its protein product is CASSLTAPKTDRSYEQYF. The chain employs TRBV11-1 and TRBJ2-7; D is ambiguous. Germline lookup yields CDR1 SGHAT and CDR2 FQDESV (reference sequence). The CDR3 runs 18 residues. Trimming removed 2 bases from V and 1 base from J, with 21 bases in between.

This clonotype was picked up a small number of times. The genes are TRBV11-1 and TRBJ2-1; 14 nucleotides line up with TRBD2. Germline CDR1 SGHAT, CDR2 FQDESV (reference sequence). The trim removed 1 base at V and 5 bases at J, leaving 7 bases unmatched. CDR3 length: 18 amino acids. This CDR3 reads CASSLVGGLAGDNNEQFF. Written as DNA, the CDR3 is TGTGCCAGCAGCTTAGTCGGGGGACTAGCGGGAGATAACAATGAGCAGTTCTTC.

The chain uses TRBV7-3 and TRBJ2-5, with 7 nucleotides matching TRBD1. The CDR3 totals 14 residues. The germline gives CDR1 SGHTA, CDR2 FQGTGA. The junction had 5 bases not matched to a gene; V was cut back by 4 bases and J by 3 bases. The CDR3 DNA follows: TGTGCCAGCAGCTCACCGGGACAGAAAGAGACCCAGTACTTC. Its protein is CASSSPGQKETQYF.

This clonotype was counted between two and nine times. Here the CDR3 reads CASSQALGQGAHGYTF. CDR3 DNA sequence: TGCGCCAGCAGCCAAGCGCTCGGACAGGGGGCCCATGGCTACACCTTC. The rearrangement links TRBV4-3 to TRBJ1-2; 11 bases fit TRBD1. This CDR3 comprises 16 residues. The germline V gene encodes CDR1 LGHNA and CDR2 YSLEER. J lost 6 bases, V lost 1 base, and 7 bases had no gene match.

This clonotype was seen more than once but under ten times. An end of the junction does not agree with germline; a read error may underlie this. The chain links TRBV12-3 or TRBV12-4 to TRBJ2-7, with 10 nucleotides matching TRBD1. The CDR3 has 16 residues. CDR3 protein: CASSLDRGLPSYEQYF. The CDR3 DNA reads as TGTGCCAGCAGCTTAGACAGGGGGCTTCCATCCTACGAGCAGTACTTC.

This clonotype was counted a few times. The CDR3 sequence: CASTQSRARGGRLTDTQYF. CDR3 coding DNA: TGTGCCAGCACTCAAAGTCGGGCGCGGGGGGGCCGGCTCACAGATACGCAGTATTTT. This chain joins TRBV12-3 or TRBV12-4 and TRBJ2-3; TRBD2 matches 9 bases. The CDR3 loop spans 19 amino acids. With 7 bases clipped from V and 2 bases from J, the junction kept 19 bases outside the gene matches.

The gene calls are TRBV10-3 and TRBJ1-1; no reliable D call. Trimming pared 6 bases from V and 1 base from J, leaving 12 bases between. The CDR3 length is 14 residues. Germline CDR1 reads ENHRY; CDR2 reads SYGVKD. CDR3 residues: CAIRTVAGNTEAFF. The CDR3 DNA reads TGTGCCATCAGAACAGTAGCAGGGAACACTGAAGCTTTCTTT.

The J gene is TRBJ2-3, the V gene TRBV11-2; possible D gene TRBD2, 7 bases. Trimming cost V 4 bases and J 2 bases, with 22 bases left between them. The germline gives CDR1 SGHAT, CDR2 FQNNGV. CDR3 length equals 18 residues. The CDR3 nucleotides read TGTGCCAGCAGCTCCCAACCCGGGGGGCGGGGGACCACAGATACGCAGTATTTT. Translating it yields CASSSQPGGRGTTDTQYF.

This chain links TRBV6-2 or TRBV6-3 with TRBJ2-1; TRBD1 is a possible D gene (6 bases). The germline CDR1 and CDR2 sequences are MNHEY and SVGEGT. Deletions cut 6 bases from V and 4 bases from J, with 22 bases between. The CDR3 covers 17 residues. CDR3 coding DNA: TGTGCCAGCAGCCCTGGGGGCGCCCGGGGTCGGTACAATGAGCAGTTCTTC. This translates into CASSPGGARGRYNEQFF.

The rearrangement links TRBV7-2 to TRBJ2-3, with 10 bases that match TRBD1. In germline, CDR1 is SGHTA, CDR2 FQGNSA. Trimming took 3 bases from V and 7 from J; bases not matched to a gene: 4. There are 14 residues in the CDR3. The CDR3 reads CASSFDRGPYTQYF. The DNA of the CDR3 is TGTGCCAGCAGCTTTGACAGGGGGCCTTATACGCAGTATTTT.

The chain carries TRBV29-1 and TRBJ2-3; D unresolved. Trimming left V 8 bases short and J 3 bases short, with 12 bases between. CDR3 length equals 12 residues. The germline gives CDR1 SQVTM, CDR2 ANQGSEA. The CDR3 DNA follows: TGCAGCACTCTGAAAGAAACAGATACGCAGTATTTT. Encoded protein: CSTLKETDTQYF.